One T cell receptor beta chain is described in this entry. Its recognized antigen is unknown. No base quality values were provided; no much bigger clone lies one nucleotide off. Interpreted using the paper, the time point label stands for: cycle 2 day 1 (C2D1) of nivolumab. Every trial patient had relapsed after autologous stem cell transplantation, and cohorts A, B and C differed in prior brentuximab vedotin exposure. The trial cohort included 45 to 65 patients with relapsed/refractory classical Hodgkin lymphoma, and each patient had a best overall response of complete response, partial response or progressive disease. Trial patients were treated with single-agent nivolumab in the multi-cohort phase II CheckMate 205 trial. An independent review committee assessed best overall response using the 2007 International Working Group response criteria. Trial PBMCs were collected immediately before nivolumab initiation (C1D1) and during therapy at cycle 2 day 1 and cycle 4 day 1. After peripheral blood was drawn into 8 mL Vacutainer Cell Preparation Tubes, PBMCs were isolated by centrifugation and then cryopreserved.

V and J lose 6 bases and 2 bases, and a span of 14 bases separates them. Spanning cysteine to phenylalanine, the CDR3 consists of 14 amino acids. Only the CDR3 region is kept as DNA, spanning 42 bases read in frame from base 1. As encoded in the germline V gene, CDR1 is MNHNS while CDR2 is SASEGT. The sample comes from a study of PD-1 blockade in classical Hodgkin lymphoma (dated by TCRdb to about 2020). Some background on the complete study: Nivolumab dosing was 3 mg/kg intravenously every 2 weeks, continuing until either disease progression or unacceptable toxicity. The study used CyTOF and TCR beta sequencing to define a peripheral blood immune signature of response to PD-1 blockade in classical Hodgkin lymphoma.

Genomic DNA was extracted with the Qiagen DNeasy kit from unsorted PBMCs and from negatively selected CD4+ and CD8+ fractions. Using primers that anneal to V and J segments, immunoSEQ multiplex PCR amplified the TCR beta CDR3 regions. A synthetic immune receptor repertoire was used to minimize amplification bias, and any residual bias was removed computationally once sequencing was done. The study's processing was this. Repertoire diversity was quantified as the Shannon entropy index using custom Python scripts. Unsorted, CD4+ and CD8+ repertoires were analyzed separately, except in combined analyses where CD4+ and CD8+ sequences were merged in silico. Clonal expansion was defined as a frequency increase of at least 2-fold after treatment compared with C1D1, and clones undetected at baseline were assigned a pseudocount of 0.5. Singleton clones were defined as clones with 0 or 1 copy at C1D1, and non-singleton clones were defined as clones with 2 or more copies. Clones expanded in unsorted samples were assigned a CD4+, CD8+ or unknown annotation through matching of protein sequences in sorted samples from the same patient. Wilcoxon tests on paired samples were used to test changes in diversity from C1D1 to C4D1. TCRdb mirrors the immuneACCESS table, restricted to in-frame sequences. Some clones are absent from its copies; in checked studies, under half trace to an unresolved V gene, and the reason for the others is unknown. From that table come the V and J calls and clone size; the DNA was used to work out D and trimming. The sample table lists about 66,000 clones, 70% to 80% of them with a count of one. The leading ten clones occupy 7% to 10% of the sample.

Study-wide findings and limitations: Trial patients achieving complete response had baseline diversity similar to newly diagnosed patients, whereas partial responders and progressors had significantly lower diversity. CD4+ but not CD8+ TCR diversity rose significantly by C4D1 (p=0.0027 vs p=0.16), most apparent in complete responders (p=0.02). The study covered only a single clinical trial cohort, and the causes of the repertoire differences, possibly disease activity or prior therapy, were still not defined. Baseline TCR diversity was reported to be lower in newly diagnosed patients than in healthy donors and to be lower still in relapsed/refractory patients. Diversity was lower in patients who began nivolumab less than 1 year after ASCT, so these patients were left out of later analyses to avoid confounding by immune reconstitution.

This sequence originates from a human donor with classical Hodgkin lymphoma. The input for sequencing was peripheral blood mononuclear cells (PBMCs), taken before the second cycle of nivolumab. The rearrangement joined TRBV6-1 to TRBJ2-7; TRBD1 is a weak D gene call, 7 bases matching. Here is the DNA: TGTGCCAGCAGCGGAGGGACAGTCCCCTACGAGCAGTACTTC. It codes for CASSGGTVPYEQYF.